This T cell receptor (beta chain) was documented in a study of cytotoxic CD8 clonotypes in ibrutinib-treated CLL. Some clones are missing from TCRdb's copy, which holds only in-frame ones; the method was immunoSEQ multiplex PCR. Altogether approximately 280,000 clones are present, about 72% being singletons, with the ten largest covering about 5.3%. Germline V gene sequence: CDR1 MDHEN, CDR2 SYDVKM. The CDR3 has 16 amino acids. Between the trimmed V and J ends, which lost 2 bases and 2 bases, there was a span of 13 bases. The TCR originated in a human donor with chronic lymphocytic leukemia. The chain links TRBV28 to TRBJ2-1; D remains unclear. The sequencing here drew on PBMCs, taken at disease progression, from a patient treated with ibrutinib. CDR3 in amino acids: CASSLPRVITYNEQFF. The CDR3 nucleotides read TGTGCCAGCAGTTTACCCCGGGTGATTACCTACAATGAGCAGTTCTTC.